This note documents a single TCR beta chain sequence. Its matching antigen is unknown. V was trimmed by 2 bases and J by 5 bases, leaving 13 bases between them. Germline CDR1 and CDR2: SGHRS and YFSETQ. The CDR3 extends over 14 amino acids. The RNA, roughly 0.5 to 1 ug, was put through reverse transcription using random hexamers. immunoSEQ multiplex PCR amplified TCR beta CDR3 across 54 Vbeta, 13 Jbeta. TCRdb analysed the immunoSEQ multiplex PCR reads with MiXCR anew, one entry per CDR3 protein. The table includes some 99,000 distinct CDR3 sequences, 96% detected once. The sample comes from a study of CD8 T cells in Susac syndrome. Matching for age and sex applied to the controls, who were healthy donors. Negative isolation yielded CD8+ and CD4+ T cells; FACS enriched TEMRA cells. General study results and limits: The study conceded that relatively few individuals underwent its TCR sequencing and HLA analysis.

The TCR was taken from a human donor in good health. The V and J genes are TRBV5-1 and TRBJ1-2, with D perhaps matching TRBD1 (5 bases). Sequencing input: CD4+ T cells from PBMCs. CDR3 DNA sequence: TGCGCCAGCAGCTTTTCCCAGACAGAATATGGCTACACCTTC. Amino acid sequence: CASSFSQTEYGYTF.